These T cell receptor beta chains were read from a single sample in a study of low-dose radiotherapy and immunotherapy resistance in tumors. TCRdb analysed the reads with MiXCR anew, one entry per CDR3 protein. Of around 84,000 distinct CDR3 sequences listed, around 17% are singletons. Sequences were derived from PBMCs, sampled after low-dose radiotherapy plus immunotherapy. These receptors all stem from a male donor with prostate cancer. CDR3s include the opening cysteine and the closing phenylalanine or tryptophan. D genes are given only for firm matches. Expanded clones get a size class; other rows say once, few or many, or leave the size out.

d_gene | j_gene | v_gene | abundance | CDR3aa | CDR3nt
- | TRBJ1-5 | TRBV5-4 | many | CASSQRGEGNQPQHF | TGTGCCAGCAGCCAAAGGGGCGAGGGCAATCAGCCCCAGCATTTT
- | TRBJ1-1 | TRBV6-6 | many | CASIQGAGHRGVGEAFF | TGTGCCAGCATCCAAGGGGCGGGACACCGTGGAGTTGGTGAAGCTTTCTTT
- | TRBJ2-1 | TRBV7-2 | many | CASSLAGREWYNEQFF | TGTGCCAGCAGCTTAGCGGGTCGGGAGTGGTACAATGAGCAGTTCTTC
TRBD1 | TRBJ2-5 | TRBV6-5 | - | CASGQGGPETQYF | TGTGCCTCCGGACAGGGTGGGCCGGAGACCCAGTACTTC
- | TRBJ2-2 | TRBV7-8 | many | CASSQRGGTGELFF | TGTGCCAGCAGTCAACGAGGTGGCACCGGGGAGCTGTTTTTT
- | TRBJ1-1 | TRBV12-3/TRBV12-4 | - | CASRSLGYTEAFF | TGTGCCAGCAGATCTTTGGGGTACACTGAAGCTTTCTTT
TRBD1 | TRBJ2-2 | TRBV10-3 | many | CAISGDRGTGELFF | TGTGCCATCAGTGGGGACAGGGGGACCGGGGAGCTGTTTTTT
- | TRBJ2-7 | TRBV30 | many | CAWSVSGKLFYEQYF | TGTGCCTGGAGTGTATCGGGGAAGCTTTTCTACGAGCAGTACTTC
TRBD1 | TRBJ1-6 | TRBV2 | many | CASSGLFEGAGSPLHF | TGTGCCAGCAGTGGGCTTTTCGAGGGGGCAGGTTCACCCCTCCACTTT
- | TRBJ2-5 | TRBV7-6 | many | CASSLVGQETQYF | TGTGCCAGCAGCTTAGTAGGGCAAGAGACCCAGTACTTC
TRBD2 | TRBJ2-1 | TRBV30 | many | CASVAGGLEQFF | TGTGCTTCGGTCGCGGGAGGGTTAGAGCAGTTCTTC
- | TRBJ2-5 | TRBV12-3/TRBV12-4 | many | CASSFAGKETQYF | TGTGCCAGCAGTTTCGCAGGGAAAGAGACCCAGTACTTC
TRBD1 | TRBJ2-1 | TRBV19 | many | CASSIELGTGANEQFF | TGTGCCAGTAGTATAGAACTCGGGACAGGGGCCAATGAGCAGTTCTTC
TRBD1 | TRBJ1-1 | TRBV6-2/TRBV6-3 | - | CASSPGQEFFSFF | TGTGCCAGCTCTCCGGGACAGGAGTTTTTTTCTTTCTTT
TRBD2 | TRBJ2-3 | TRBV20-1 | many | CSGGGLADTDTQYF | TGCAGTGGGGGGGGACTAGCGGACACAGATACGCAGTATTTT
- | TRBJ2-6 | TRBV28 | many | CASSPGASGANVLTF | TGTGCCAGCAGCCCTGGGGCCTCTGGGGCCAACGTCCTGACTTTC
- | TRBJ1-1 | TRBV28 | many | CASSLGTEAFF | TGTGCCAGCAGTCTAGGGACTGAAGCTTTCTTT
- | TRBJ2-1 | TRBV6-5 | many | CASSYSHSTNSYNEQFF | TGTGCCAGCAGTTACTCCCACTCTACCAACTCCTACAATGAGCAGTTCTTC
- | TRBJ1-5 | TRBV6-5 | many | CASSRDSNQPQHF | TGTGCCAGCAGTCGCGATAGCAATCAGCCCCAGCATTTT
TRBD1 | TRBJ2-7 | TRBV10-3 | many | CATGDRSGEQYF | TGTGCCACCGGGGACAGGTCGGGCGAGCAGTACTTC
- | TRBJ2-1 | TRBV18 | many | CASSPLFSGRYNEQFF | TGTGCCAGCTCACCCCTTTTTAGCGGAAGATACAATGAGCAGTTCTTC
- | TRBJ2-7 | TRBV6-2/TRBV6-3 | many | CASSPHGSSAAGYEQYF | TGTGCCAGCAGTCCCCACGGTTCTAGCGCCGCGGGCTACGAGCAGTACTTC
- | TRBJ2-3 | TRBV5-1 | many | CASSRGPDTQYF | TGCGCCAGCAGCCGCGGGCCAGATACGCAGTATTTT
TRBD1 | TRBJ1-1 | TRBV30 | many | CAWKGQAPLSTEAFF | TGTGCCTGGAAAGGACAGGCTCCCCTGAGCACTGAAGCTTTCTTT
TRBD1 | TRBJ1-5 | TRBV30 | many | CAWSGQGARQPQHF | TGTGCCTGGAGTGGACAGGGGGCTCGTCAGCCCCAGCATTTT
TRBD2 | TRBJ2-1 | TRBV7-2 | many | CASSPRLAGGGALYNEQFF | TGTGCCAGCAGCCCACGACTAGCGGGAGGCGGAGCCTTATACAATGAGCAGTTCTTC
- | TRBJ1-6 | TRBV19 | many | CASSDTGFNSPLHF | TGTGCCAGTAGTGACACGGGCTTTAATTCACCCCTCCACTTT
- | TRBJ2-2 | TRBV5-3 | - | CASRLATGELFF | TGTGCCAGCCGCCTTGCAACCGGGGAGCTGTTTTTT
TRBD2 | TRBJ2-7 | TRBV4-2 | many | CASSQSRTSGRREQYF | TGTGCCAGCAGCCAGAGCCGGACTAGCGGGAGACGCGAGCAGTACTTC
- | TRBJ2-2 | TRBV11-3 | many | CASSKGIGGAGELFF | TGTGCCAGCAGTAAGGGGATTGGAGGGGCCGGGGAGCTGTTTTTT
- | TRBJ1-6 | TRBV7-3 | many | CASSLYGTKNSPLHF | TGTGCCAGCAGCTTATACGGGACAAAGAATTCACCCCTCCACTTT
TRBD2 | TRBJ2-5 | TRBV7-9 | many | CASSLALAGQETQYF | TGTGCCAGCAGCTTAGCTCTAGCGGGACAAGAGACCCAGTACTTC
TRBD1 | TRBJ2-2 | TRBV28 | medium-sized | CATRPDRGRVGELFF | TGTGCCACGAGACCCGACAGGGGGCGCGTCGGGGAGCTGTTTTTT
TRBD2 | TRBJ2-1 | TRBV5-1 | medium-sized | CASTPAGAAGNEQFF | TGCGCCAGCACCCCAGCGGGAGCTGCAGGCAATGAGCAGTTCTTC
- | TRBJ2-3 | TRBV27 | many | CASSSAFTSTDTQYF | TGTGCCAGCAGTTCGGCATTCACTAGCACAGATACGCAGTATTTT
TRBD1 | TRBJ1-2 | TRBV6-2/TRBV6-3 | few | CASSYSGTGHYGYTF | TGTGCCAGCAGTTACTCCGGGACAGGACACTATGGCTACACCTTC
TRBD1 | TRBJ1-5 | TRBV20-1 | few | CSARIGQGLNQPQHF | TGCAGTGCGCGAATCGGACAGGGGCTAAATCAGCCCCAGCATTTT
- | TRBJ2-7 | TRBV29-1 | many | CSVEGDGFYEQYF | TGCAGCGTTGAAGGGGACGGCTTCTACGAGCAGTACTTC
TRBD2 | TRBJ2-1 | TRBV27 | few | CASTWGTRVRNEQFF | TGTGCCAGCACTTGGGGGACTAGGGTCCGCAATGAGCAGTTCTTC
- | TRBJ2-5 | TRBV7-9 | many | CASSPMGLQETQYF | TGTGCCAGCAGCCCGATGGGACTTCAAGAGACCCAGTACTTC
- | TRBJ1-5 | TRBV12-3/TRBV12-4 | - | CASSLARQSGVQPQHF | TGTGCCAGCAGTTTAGCGAGACAGTCGGGGGTTCAGCCCCAGCATTTT
- | TRBJ2-7 | TRBV4-1 | many | CASSQDLGAYEQYF | TGCGCCAGCAGCCAAGATCTGGGGGCGTACGAGCAGTACTTC
- | TRBJ2-7 | TRBV6-2/TRBV6-3 | many | CASRDAYYEQYF | TGTGCCAGCAGGGACGCTTACTACGAGCAGTACTTC